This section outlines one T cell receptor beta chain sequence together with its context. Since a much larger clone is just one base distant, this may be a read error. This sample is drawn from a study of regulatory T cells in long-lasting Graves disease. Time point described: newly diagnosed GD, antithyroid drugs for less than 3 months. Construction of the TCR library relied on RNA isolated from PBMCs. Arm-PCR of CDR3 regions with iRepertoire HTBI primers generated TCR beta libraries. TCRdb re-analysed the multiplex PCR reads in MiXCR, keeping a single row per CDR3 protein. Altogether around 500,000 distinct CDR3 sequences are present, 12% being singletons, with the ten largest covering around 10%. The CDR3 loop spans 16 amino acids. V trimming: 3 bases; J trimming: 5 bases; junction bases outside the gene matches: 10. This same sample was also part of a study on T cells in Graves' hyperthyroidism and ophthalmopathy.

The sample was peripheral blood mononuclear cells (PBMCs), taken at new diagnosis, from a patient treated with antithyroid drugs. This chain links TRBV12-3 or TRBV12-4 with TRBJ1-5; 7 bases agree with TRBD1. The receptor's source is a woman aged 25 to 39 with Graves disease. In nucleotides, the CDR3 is TGTGCCAGCAGTTTTCACGGGACAGTTGTTGATCAGCCCCAGCATTTT. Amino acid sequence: CASSFHGTVVDQPQHF.